This TCR beta chain was identified during a study of shared clonotypes between healthy human individuals. At a deep level, the assay was run. In the original processing: ImmunoSEQ output held junction-only sequences without quality scores, so filtering differed. Clones were sequenced by immunoSEQ multiplex PCR, and TCRdb holds only the in-frame ones, with some missing. The V and J calls and clone size were taken over from that table, and D and trimming were inferred from the DNA. Of about 2.1 million clones listed, over 85% are singletons. Germline CDR1 reads SEHNR; CDR2 reads FQNEAQ (reference sequence). The CDR3 totals 14 residues. Trimming removed 4 bases at V and 1 base at J, with 10 bases between. It was CD45RO-negative cells, positively selected for CCR7, that made up naive CD8 cells, with terminally differentiated effector memory CD45RA+ cells excluded.

The sequence derives from a man aged 18 to 29 in good health. Some clones in this sample may be carry-over from other donors' samples. This chain joins TRBV7-9 and TRBJ1-1; TRBD1 might be the D (5 bases). Material for sequencing was naive CD8+ T cells from PBMCs. The CDR3 reads CASSSTTGNTEAFF. CDR3 bases: TGTGCCAGCAGCTCCACAACAGGGAACACTGAAGCTTTCTTT.